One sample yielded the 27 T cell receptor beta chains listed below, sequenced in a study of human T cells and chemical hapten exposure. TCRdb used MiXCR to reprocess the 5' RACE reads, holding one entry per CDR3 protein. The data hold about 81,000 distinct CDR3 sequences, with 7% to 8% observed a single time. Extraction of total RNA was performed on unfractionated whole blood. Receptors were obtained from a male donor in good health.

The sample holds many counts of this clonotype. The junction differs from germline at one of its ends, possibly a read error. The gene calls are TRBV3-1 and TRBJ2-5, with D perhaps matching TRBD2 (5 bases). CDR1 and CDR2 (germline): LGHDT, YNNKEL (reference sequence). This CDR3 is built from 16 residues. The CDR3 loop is CASSQARVPHQETQYF. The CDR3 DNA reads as TGTGCCAGCAGCCAAGCGAGGGTACCCCACCAGGAGACCCAGTACTTC.

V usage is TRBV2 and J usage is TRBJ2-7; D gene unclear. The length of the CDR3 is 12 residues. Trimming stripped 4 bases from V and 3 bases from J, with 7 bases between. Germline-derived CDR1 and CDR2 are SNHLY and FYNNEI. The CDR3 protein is CASSGGVYEQYF. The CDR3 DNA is TGTGCCAGCAGTGGTGGAGTCTACGAGCAGTACTTC.

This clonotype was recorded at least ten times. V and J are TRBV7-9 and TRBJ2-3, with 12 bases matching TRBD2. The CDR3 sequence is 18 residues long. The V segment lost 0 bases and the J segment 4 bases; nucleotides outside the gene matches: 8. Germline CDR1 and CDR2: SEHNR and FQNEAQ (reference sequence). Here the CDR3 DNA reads TGTGCCAGCAGCTTAGCGCTAGCGGGAGGGCCGTCCGCAGATACGCAGTATTTT. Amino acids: CASSLALAGGPSADTQYF.

The CDR3 reads CASSLHGQGNTEAFF. The CDR3 nucleotides read TGTGCCAGCAGTTTACACGGACAGGGGAACACTGAAGCTTTCTTT. This chain links TRBV12-3 or TRBV12-4 with TRBJ1-1; TRBD1 aligns across 8 bases. V dropped 2 bases and J dropped 1; count of bases not matched to a gene: 3. This CDR3 is 15 amino acids long.

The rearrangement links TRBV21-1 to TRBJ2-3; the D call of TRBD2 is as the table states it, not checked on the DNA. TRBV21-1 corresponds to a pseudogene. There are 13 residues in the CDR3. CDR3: CASSRPDGDTQYF. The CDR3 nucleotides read TGTGCCAGCAGCAGGCCCGACGGGGATACGCAGTATTTT.

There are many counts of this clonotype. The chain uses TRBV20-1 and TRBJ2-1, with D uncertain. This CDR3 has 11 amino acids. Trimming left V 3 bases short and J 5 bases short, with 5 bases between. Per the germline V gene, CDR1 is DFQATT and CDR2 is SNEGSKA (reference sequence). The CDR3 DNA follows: TGCAGTGCTAGGGTTAACAATGAGCAGTTCTTC. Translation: CSARVNNEQFF.

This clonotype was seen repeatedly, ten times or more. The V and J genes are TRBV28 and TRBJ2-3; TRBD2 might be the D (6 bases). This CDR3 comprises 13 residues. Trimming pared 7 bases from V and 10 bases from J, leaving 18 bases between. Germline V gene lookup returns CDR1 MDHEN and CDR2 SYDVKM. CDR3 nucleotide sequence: TGTGCCAGCATCCCCCAGGAGGGCCGGGCGCAGTATTTT. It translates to CASIPQEGRAQYF.

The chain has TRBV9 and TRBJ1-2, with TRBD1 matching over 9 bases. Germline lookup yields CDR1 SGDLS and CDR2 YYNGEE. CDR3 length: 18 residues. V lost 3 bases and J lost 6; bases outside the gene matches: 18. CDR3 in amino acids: CASSAVAGDRAESDGYTF. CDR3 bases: TGTGCCAGCAGCGCTGTTGCTGGGGACAGGGCGGAAAGTGATGGCTACACCTTC.

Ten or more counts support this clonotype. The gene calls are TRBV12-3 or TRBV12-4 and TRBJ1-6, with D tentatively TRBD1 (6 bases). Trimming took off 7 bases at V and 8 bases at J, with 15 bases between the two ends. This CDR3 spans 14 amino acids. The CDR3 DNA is TGTGCCAGCACCCTTACAGGGAGGCATTCACCCCTCCACTTT. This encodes CASTLTGRHSPLHF.

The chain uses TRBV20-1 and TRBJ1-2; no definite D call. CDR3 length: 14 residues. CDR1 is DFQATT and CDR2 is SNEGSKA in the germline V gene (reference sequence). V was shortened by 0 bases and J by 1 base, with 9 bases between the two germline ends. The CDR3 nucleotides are TGCAGTGCTAGAGATTGGCGGGGTAACTATGGCTACACCTTC. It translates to CSARDWRGNYGYTF.

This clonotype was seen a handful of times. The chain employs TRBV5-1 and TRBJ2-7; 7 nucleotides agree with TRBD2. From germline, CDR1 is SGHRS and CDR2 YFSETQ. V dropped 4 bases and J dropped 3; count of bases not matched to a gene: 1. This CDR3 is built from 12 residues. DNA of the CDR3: TGCGCCAGCAGCCGGGAGGACTACGAGCAGTACTTC. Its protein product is CASSREDYEQYF.

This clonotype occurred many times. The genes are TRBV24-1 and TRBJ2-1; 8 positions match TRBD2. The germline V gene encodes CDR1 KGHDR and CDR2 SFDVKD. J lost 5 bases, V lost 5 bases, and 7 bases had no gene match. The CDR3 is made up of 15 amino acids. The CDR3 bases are TGTGCCACCAGTGGCTCAGCGGGAGCTCACAATGAGCAGTTCTTC. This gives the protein CATSGSAGAHNEQFF.

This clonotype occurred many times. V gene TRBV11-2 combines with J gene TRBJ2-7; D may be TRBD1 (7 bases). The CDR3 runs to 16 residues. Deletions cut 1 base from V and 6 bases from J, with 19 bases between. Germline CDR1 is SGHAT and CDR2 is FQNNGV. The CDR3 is CASSLATGGGLGEQYF. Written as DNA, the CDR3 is TGTGCCAGCAGCTTAGCTACCGGAGGGGGCTTGGGCGAGCAGTACTTC.

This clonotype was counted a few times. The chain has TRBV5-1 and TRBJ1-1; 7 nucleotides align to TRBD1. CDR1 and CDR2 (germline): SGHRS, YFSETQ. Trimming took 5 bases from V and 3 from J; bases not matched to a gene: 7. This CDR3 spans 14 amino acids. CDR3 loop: CASSKDRWDTEAFF. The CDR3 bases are TGCGCCAGCAGTAAGGACAGGTGGGACACTGAAGCTTTCTTT.

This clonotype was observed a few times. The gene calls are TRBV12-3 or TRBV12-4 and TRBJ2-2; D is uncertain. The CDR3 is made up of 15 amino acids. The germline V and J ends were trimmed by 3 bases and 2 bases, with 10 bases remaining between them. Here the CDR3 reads CASSFRTPNTGELFF. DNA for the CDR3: TGTGCCAGCAGTTTCAGAACACCAAACACCGGGGAGCTGTTTTTT.

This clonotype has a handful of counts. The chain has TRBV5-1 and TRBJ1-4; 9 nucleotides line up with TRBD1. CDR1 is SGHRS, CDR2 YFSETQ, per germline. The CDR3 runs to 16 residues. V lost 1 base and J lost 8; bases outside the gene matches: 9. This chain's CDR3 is CASSLLTGGRHEKLFF. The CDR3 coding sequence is TGCGCCAGCAGCTTGTTAACAGGGGGCCGGCACGAAAAACTGTTTTTT. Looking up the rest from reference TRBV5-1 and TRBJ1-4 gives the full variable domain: KAGVTQTPRYLIKTRGQQVTLSCSPISGHRSVSWYQQTPGQGLQFLFEYFSETQRNKGNFPGRFSGRQFSNSRSEMNVSTLELGDSALYLCASSLLTGGRHEKLFFGSGTQLSVL.

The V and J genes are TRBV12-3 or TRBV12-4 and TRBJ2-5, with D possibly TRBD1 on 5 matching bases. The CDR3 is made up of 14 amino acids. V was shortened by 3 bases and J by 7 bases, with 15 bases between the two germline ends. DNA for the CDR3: TGTGCCAGCAGTTTGACAGCCCCCGACGGGACCCAGTACTTC. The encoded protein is CASSLTAPDGTQYF.

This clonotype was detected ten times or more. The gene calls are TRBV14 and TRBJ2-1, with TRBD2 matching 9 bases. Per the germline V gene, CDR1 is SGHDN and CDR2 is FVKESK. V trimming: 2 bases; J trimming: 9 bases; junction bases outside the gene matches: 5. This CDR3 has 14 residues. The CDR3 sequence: CASSQLAGYGEQFF. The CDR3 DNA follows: TGTGCCAGCAGCCAACTAGCGGGATACGGTGAGCAGTTCTTC.

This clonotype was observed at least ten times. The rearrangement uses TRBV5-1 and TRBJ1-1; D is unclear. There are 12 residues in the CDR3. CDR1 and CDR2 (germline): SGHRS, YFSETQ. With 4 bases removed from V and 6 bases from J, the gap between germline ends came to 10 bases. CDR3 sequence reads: CASSPGEPEAFF. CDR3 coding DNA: TGCGCCAGCAGCCCGGGAGAACCTGAAGCTTTCTTT.

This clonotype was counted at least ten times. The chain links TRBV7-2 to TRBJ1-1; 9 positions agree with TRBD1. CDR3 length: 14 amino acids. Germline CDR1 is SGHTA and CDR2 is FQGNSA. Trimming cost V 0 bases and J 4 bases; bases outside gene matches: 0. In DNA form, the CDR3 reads TGTGCCAGCAGCTTAGCGGACAGGGGCACTGAAGCTTTCTTT. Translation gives CASSLADRGTEAFF. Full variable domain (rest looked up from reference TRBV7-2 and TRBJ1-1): GAGVSQSPSNKVTEKGKDVELRCDPISGHTALYWYRQSLGQGLEFLIYFQGNSAPDKSGLPSDRFSAERTGGSVSTLTIQRTQQEDSAVYLCASSLADRGTEAFFGQGTRLTVV.

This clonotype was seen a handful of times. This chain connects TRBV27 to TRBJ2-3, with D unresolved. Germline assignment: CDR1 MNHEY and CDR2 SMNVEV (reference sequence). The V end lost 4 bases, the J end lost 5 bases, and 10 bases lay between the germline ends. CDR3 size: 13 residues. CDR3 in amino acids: CASSSEFRDTQYF. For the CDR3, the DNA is TGTGCCAGCAGTTCGGAGTTCCGAGATACGCAGTATTTT.

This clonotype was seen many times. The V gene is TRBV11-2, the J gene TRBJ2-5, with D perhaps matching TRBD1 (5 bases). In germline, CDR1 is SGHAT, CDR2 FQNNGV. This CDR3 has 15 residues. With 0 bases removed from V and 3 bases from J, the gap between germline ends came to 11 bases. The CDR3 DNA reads TGTGCCAGCAGCTTAGAGCGGACACGTAAAGAGACCCAGTACTTC. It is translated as CASSLERTRKETQYF.

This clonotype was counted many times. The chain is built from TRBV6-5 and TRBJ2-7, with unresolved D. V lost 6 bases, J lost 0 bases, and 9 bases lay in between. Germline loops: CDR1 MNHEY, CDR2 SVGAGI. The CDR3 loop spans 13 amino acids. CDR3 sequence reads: CASRPRNSYEQYF. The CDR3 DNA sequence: TGTGCCAGCAGGCCCAGGAACTCCTACGAGCAGTACTTC.

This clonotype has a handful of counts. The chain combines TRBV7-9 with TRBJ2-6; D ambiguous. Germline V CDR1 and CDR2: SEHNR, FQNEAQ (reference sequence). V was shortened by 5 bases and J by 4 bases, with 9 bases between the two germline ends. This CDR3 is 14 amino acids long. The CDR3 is CASSHPLGANVLTF. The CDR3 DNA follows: TGTGCCAGCAGCCATCCGCTGGGGGCCAACGTCCTGACTTTC.

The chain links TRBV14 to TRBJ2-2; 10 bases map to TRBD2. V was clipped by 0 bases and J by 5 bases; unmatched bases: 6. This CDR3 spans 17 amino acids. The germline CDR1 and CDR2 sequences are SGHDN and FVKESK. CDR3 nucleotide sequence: TGTGCCAGCAGCCAAGAGCTAGCGGGAGTGGGGACCGGGGAGCTGTTTTTT. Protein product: CASSQELAGVGTGELFF.

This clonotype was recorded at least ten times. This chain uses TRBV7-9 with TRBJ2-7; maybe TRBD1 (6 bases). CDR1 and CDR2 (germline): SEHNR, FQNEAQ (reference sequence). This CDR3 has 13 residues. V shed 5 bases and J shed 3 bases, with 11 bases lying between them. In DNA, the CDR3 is TGTGCCAGCAGCCCGGACAGAAACTACGAGCAGTACTTC. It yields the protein CASSPDRNYEQYF.

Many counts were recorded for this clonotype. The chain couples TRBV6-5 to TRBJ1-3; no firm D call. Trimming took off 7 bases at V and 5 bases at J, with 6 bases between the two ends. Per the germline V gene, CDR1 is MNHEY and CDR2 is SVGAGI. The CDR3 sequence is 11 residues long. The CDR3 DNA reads TGTGCCAGCACCCCCCGAAACACCATATATTTT. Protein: CASTPRNTIYF.